This T cell receptor beta chain was found in a study of cytomegalovirus exposure and HLA in healthy donors. General study findings and limits: Roughly uniform depth of sequencing across donors was assumed in presence/absence analyses. The study carried out a later analysis of TCR beta sequences. It associated some 15,000 of them with specific HLA alleles at a false discovery rate of 0.05. The study flagged roughly 150 TCR beta chains as cytomegalovirus-associated. Analysis was performed later, and it showed HLA-associated TCR beta chains to be more clonally expanded than equally common others.

Germline V lookup: CDR1 LNHNV, CDR2 YYDKDF (reference sequence). This CDR3 spans 15 amino acids. Trimming removed 3 bases from V and 5 bases from J; junction bases left unmatched: 8. This clone was counted a single time. Its antigen is as yet unknown. Primers: 60 Vbeta forward and 13 Jbeta reverse. Assay used: immunoSEQ multiplex PCR; TCRdb lists only in-frame clones, some missing. The data contain 110,000 to 150,000 clones, approximately 79% of them singletons. The chain joins TRBV15 to TRBJ2-7; 9 bases match TRBD2. This receptor was taken from a man younger than 30 in good health and CMV-seropositive. The sample consisted of PBMCs. This CDR3 is CATSSPGLASDEQYF. The CDR3, as DNA: TGTGCCACCAGCAGCCCGGGACTAGCTTCTGACGAGCAGTACTTC.